This T cell receptor (beta chain) came from a study of T cells in localized non-small cell lung cancer. Sequenced by immunoSEQ multiplex PCR; TCRdb stores in-frame clones only, minus some. The profile shows some 970 clones, about 34% of them singletons. Study findings and constraints: Sequencing covered just one tumor region, so heterogeneity cannot be ruled out. Clonality peaked in uninvolved adjacent lung rather than tumor. Higher T cell density in the blood was associated with longer overall survival, whereas higher adjacent-lung clonality associated with shorter survival.

In the case of this clone: Antigen specificity is unknown.

Germline CDR1 reads SGHRS; CDR2 reads YFSETQ. This CDR3 spans 16 amino acids. Trimming at V came to 6 bases and at J to 2 bases, leaving 10 bases not matched to a gene. This clonotype was sampled from a male donor at least 60 years old with stage II squamous cell lung carcinoma. The rearrangement links TRBV5-1 to TRBJ2-7, with 11 bases that match TRBD2. Sequences were derived from lung tumor tissue, sampled before any cancer treatment. The CDR3 reads CASKTSSGGIPYEQYF. CDR3 nucleotide sequence: TGCGCCAGCAAGACCTCTAGCGGGGGGATCCCCTACGAGCAGTACTTC. The complete variable domain, with remaining parts taken from reference TRBV5-1 and TRBJ2-7, reads KAGVTQTPRYLIKTRGQQVTLSCSPISGHRSVSWYQQTPGQGLQFLFEYFSETQRNKGNFPGRFSGRQFSNSRSEMNVSTLELGDSALYLCASKTSSGGIPYEQYFGPGTRLTVT.